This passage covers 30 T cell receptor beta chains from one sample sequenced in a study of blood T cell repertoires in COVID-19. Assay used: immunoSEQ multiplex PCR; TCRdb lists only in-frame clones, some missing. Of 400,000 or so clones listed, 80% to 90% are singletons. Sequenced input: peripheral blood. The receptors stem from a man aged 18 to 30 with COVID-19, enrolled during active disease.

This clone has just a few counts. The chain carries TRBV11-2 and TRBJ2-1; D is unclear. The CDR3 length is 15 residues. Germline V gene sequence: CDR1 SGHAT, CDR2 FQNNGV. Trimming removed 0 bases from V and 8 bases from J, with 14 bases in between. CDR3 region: CASSLDQRGIHEQFF. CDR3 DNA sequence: TGTGCCAGCAGCTTAGATCAACGAGGAATTCATGAGCAGTTCTTC.

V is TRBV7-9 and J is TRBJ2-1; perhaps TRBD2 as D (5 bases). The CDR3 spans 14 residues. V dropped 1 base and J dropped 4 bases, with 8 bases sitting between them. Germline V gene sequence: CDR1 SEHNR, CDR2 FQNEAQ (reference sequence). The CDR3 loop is CASSLDLAYNEQFF. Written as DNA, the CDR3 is TGTGCCAGCAGCTTAGATCTAGCATACAATGAGCAGTTCTTC.

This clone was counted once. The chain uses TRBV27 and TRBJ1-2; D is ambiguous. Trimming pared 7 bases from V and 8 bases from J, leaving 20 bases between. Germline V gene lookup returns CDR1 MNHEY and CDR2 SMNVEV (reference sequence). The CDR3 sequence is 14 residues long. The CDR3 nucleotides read TGTGCCAGCAAAATGCGGGAAGGAGGAGACGGCTACACCTTC. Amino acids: CASKMREGGDGYTF.

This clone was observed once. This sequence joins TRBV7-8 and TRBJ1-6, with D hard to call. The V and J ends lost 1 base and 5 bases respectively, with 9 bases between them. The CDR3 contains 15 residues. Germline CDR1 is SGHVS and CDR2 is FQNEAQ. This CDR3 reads CASSLGAGNNSPLHF. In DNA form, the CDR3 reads TGTGCCAGCAGCTTAGGTGCGGGGAATAATTCACCCCTCCACTTT.

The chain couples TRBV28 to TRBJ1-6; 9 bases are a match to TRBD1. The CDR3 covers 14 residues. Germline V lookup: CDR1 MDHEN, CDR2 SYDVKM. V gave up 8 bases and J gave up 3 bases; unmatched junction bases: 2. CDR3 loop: CASWTGVYNSPLHF. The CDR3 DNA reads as TGTGCCAGCTGGACAGGGGTCTATAATTCACCCCTCCACTTT.

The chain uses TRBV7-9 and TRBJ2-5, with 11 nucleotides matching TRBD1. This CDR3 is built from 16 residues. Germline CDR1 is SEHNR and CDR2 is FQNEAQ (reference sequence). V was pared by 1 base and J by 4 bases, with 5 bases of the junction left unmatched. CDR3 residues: CASSLVWDRGLETQYF. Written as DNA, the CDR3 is TGTGCCAGCAGCTTAGTGTGGGACAGGGGGTTAGAGACCCAGTACTTC. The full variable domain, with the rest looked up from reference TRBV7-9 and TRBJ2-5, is DTGVSQNPRHKITKRGQNVTFRCDPISEHNRLYWYRQTLGQGPEFLTYFQNEAQLEKSRLLSDRFSAERPKGSFSTLEIQRTEQGDSAMYLCASSLVWDRGLETQYFGPGTRLLVL.

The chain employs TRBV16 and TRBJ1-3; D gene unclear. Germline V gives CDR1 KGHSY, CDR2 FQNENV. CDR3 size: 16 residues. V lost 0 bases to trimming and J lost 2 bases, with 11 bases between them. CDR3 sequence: CASSQSTPSTGNTIYF. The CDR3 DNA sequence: TGTGCCAGCAGCCAATCTACGCCAAGCACTGGAAACACCATATATTTT.

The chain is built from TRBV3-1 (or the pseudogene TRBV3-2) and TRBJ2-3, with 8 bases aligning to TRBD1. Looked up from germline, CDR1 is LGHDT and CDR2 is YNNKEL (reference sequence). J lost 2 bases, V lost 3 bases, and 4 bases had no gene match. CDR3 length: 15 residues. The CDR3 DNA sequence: TGTGCCAGCAGCCAGATGGGACAGGTCACAGATACGCAGTATTTT. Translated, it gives CASSQMGQVTDTQYF.

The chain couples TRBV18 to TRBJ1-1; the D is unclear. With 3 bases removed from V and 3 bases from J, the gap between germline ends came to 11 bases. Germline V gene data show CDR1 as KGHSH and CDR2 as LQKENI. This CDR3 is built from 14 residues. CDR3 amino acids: CASSPQPGDTEAFF. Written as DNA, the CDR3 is TGTGCCAGCTCACCGCAACCGGGAGACACTGAAGCTTTCTTT. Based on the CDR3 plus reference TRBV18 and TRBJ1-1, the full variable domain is NAGVMQNPRHLVRRRGQEARLRCSPMKGHSHVYWYRQLPEEGLKFMVYLQKENIIDESGMPKERFSAEFPKEGPSILRIQQVVRGDSAAYFCASSPQPGDTEAFFGQGTRLTVV.

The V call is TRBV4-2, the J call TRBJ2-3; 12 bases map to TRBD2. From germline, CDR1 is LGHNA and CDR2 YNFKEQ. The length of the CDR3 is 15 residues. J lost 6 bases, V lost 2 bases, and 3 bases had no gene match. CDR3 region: CASSQPGTSGDTQYF. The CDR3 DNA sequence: TGTGCCAGCAGCCAACCGGGGACTAGCGGGGATACGCAGTATTTT.

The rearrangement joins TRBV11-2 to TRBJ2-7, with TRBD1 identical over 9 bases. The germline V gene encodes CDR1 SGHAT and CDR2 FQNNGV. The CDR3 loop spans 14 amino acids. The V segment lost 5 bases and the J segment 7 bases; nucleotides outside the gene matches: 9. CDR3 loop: CASSPWTGTGEQYF. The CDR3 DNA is TGTGCCAGCAGCCCTTGGACAGGGACAGGGGAGCAGTACTTC.

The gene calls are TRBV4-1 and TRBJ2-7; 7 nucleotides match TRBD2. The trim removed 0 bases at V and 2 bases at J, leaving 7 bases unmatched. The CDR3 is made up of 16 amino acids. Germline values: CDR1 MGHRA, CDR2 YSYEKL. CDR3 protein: CASSQEISGATYEQYF. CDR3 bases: TGCGCCAGCAGCCAAGAGATCAGCGGGGCAACCTACGAGCAGTACTTC.

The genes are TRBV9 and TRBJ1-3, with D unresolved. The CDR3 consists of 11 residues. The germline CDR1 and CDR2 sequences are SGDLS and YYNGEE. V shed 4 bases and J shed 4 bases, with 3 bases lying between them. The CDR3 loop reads CASSPGNTIYF. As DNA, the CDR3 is TGTGCCAGCAGCCCAGGAAACACCATATATTTT.

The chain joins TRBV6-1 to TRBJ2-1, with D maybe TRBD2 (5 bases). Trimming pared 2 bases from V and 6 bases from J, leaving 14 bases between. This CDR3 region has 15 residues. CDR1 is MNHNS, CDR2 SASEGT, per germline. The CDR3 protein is CASSETRLAGNEQFF. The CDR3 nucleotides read TGTGCCAGCAGTGAAACAAGGCTAGCCGGCAATGAGCAGTTCTTC.

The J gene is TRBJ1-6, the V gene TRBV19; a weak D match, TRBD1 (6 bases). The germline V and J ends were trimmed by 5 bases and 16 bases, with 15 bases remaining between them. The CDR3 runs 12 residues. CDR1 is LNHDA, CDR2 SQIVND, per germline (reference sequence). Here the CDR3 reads CASSVPDSSLHF. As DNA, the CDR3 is TGTGCCAGTAGTGTTCCGGACAGTTCACTCCACTTT.

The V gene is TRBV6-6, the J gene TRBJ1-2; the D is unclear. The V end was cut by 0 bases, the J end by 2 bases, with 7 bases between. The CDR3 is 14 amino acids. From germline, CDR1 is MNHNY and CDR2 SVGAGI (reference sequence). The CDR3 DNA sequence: TGTGCCAGCAGTTACTCGGCAGGAAACTATGGCTACACCTTC. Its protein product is CASSYSAGNYGYTF.

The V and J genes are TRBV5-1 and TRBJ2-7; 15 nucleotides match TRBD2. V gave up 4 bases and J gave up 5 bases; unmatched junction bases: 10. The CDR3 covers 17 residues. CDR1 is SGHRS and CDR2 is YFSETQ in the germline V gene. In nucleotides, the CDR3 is TGCGCCAGCAGCCGGGGACTAGCGGGAGGATATGTGAACGAGCAGTACTTC. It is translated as CASSRGLAGGYVNEQYF. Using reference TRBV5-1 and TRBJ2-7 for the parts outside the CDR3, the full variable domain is KAGVTQTPRYLIKTRGQQVTLSCSPISGHRSVSWYQQTPGQGLQFLFEYFSETQRNKGNFPGRFSGRQFSNSRSEMNVSTLELGDSALYLCASSRGLAGGYVNEQYFGPGTRLTVT.

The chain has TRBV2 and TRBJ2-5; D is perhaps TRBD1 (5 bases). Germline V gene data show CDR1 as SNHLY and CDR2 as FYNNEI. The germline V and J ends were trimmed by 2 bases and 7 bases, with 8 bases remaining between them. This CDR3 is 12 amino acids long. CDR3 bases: TGTGCCAGCAGTGAAAGGGGCGGGACCCAGTACTTC. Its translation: CASSERGGTQYF.

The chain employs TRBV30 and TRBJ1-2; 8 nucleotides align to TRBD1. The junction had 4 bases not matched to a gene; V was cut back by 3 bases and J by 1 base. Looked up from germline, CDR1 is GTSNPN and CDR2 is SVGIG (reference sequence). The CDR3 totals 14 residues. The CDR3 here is CAWRTQGVNYGYTF. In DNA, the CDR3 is TGTGCCTGGAGAACACAGGGGGTTAACTATGGCTACACCTTC.

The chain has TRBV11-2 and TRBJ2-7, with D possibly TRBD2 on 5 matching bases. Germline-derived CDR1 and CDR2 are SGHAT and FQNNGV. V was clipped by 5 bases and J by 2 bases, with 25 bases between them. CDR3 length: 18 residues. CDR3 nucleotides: TGTGCCAGCAGCCCACTCCCTGGCACCAGCGCGGGCCCCTACGAGCAGTACTTC. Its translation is CASSPLPGTSAGPYEQYF. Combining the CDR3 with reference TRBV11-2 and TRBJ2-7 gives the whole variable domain EAGVAQSPRYKIIEKRQSVAFWCNPISGHATLYWYQQILGQGPKLLIQFQNNGVVDDSQLPKDRFSAERLKGVDSTLKIQPAKLEDSAVYLCASSPLPGTSAGPYEQYFGPGTRLTVT.

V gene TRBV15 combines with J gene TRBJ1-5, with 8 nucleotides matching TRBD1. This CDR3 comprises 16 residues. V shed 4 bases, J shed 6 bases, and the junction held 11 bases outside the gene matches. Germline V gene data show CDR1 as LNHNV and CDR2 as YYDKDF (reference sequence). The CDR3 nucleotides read TGTGCCACCAGCAAACAAGACAGGGGAGGTGGTCAGCCCCAGCATTTT. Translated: CATSKQDRGGGQPQHF. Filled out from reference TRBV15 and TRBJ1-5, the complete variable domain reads DAMVIQNPRYQVTQFGKPVTLSCSQTLNHNVMYWYQQKSSQAPKLLFHYYDKDFNNEADTPDNFQSRRPNTSFCFLDIRSPGLGDTAMYLCATSKQDRGGGQPQHFGDGTRLSIL.

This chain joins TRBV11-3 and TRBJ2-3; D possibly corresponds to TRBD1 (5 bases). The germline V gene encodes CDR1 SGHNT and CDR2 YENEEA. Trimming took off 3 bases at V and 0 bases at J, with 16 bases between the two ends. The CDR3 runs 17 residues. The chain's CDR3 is CASSFGGIRGSTDTQYF. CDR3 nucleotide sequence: TGTGCCAGCAGCTTTGGCGGTATTAGGGGAAGCACAGATACGCAGTATTTT.

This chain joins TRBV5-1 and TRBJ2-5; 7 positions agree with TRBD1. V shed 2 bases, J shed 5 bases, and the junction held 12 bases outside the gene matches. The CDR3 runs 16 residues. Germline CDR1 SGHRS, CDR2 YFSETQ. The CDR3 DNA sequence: TGCGCCAGCAGCTTCCAGACAGGGTGGAGTGCGGAGACCCAGTACTTC. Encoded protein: CASSFQTGWSAETQYF.

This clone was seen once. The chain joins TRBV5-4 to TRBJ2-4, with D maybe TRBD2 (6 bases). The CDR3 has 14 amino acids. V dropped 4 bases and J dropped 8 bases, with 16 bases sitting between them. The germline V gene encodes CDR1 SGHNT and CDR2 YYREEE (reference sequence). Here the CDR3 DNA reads TGTGCCAGCAGCCAATGGACTACCCAAGACATTCAGTACTTC. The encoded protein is CASSQWTTQDIQYF.

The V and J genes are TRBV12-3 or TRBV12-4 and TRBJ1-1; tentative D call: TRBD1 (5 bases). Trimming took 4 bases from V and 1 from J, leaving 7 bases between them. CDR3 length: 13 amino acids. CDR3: CASSSGKNTEAFF. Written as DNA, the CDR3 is TGTGCCAGCAGTTCAGGGAAGAACACTGAAGCTTTCTTT.

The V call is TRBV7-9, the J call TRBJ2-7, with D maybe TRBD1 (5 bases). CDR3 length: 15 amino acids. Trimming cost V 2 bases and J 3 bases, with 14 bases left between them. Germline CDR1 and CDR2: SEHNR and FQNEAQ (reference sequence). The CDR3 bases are TGTGCCAGCAGCTTATCGCAGGGAAGCGTCTACGAGCAGTACTTC. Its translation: CASSLSQGSVYEQYF. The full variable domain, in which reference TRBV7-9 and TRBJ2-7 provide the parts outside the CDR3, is DTGVSQNPRHKITKRGQNVTFRCDPISEHNRLYWYRQTLGQGPEFLTYFQNEAQLEKSRLLSDRFSAERPKGSFSTLEIQRTEQGDSAMYLCASSLSQGSVYEQYFGPGTRLTVT.

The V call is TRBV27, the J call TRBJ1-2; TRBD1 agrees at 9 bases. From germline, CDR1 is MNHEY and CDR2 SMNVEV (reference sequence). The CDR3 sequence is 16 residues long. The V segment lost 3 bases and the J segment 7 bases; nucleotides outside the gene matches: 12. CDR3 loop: CASSFNPPDRGFGYTF. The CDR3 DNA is TGTGCCAGCAGTTTCAACCCACCGGACAGGGGTTTTGGCTACACCTTC.

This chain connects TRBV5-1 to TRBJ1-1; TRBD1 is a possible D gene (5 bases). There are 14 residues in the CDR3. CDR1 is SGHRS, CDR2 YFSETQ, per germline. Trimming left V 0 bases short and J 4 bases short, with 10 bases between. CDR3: CASSLARDTTEAFF. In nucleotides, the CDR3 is TGCGCCAGCAGCTTGGCCAGGGATACCACTGAAGCTTTCTTT. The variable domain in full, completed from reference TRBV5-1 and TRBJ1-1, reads KAGVTQTPRYLIKTRGQQVTLSCSPISGHRSVSWYQQTPGQGLQFLFEYFSETQRNKGNFPGRFSGRQFSNSRSEMNVSTLELGDSALYLCASSLARDTTEAFFGQGTRLTVV.

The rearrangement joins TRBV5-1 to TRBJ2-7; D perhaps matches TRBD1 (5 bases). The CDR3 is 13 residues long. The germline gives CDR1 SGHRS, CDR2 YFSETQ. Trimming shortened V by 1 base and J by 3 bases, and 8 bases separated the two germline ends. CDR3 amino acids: CASSLFQGYEQYF. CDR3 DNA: TGCGCCAGCAGCTTGTTCCAGGGCTACGAGCAGTACTTC. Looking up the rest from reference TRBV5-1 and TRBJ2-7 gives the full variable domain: KAGVTQTPRYLIKTRGQQVTLSCSPISGHRSVSWYQQTPGQGLQFLFEYFSETQRNKGNFPGRFSGRQFSNSRSEMNVSTLELGDSALYLCASSLFQGYEQYFGPGTRLTVT.

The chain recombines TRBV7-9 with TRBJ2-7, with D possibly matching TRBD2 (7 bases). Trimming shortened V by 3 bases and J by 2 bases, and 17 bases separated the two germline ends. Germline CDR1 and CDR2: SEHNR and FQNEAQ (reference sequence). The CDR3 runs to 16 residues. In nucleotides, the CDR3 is TGTGCCAGCAGCTTGCGGGGGCCCCCTATAACCTACGAGCAGTACTTC. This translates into CASSLRGPPITYEQYF.